The 19 T cell receptor beta chains presented below share a single source sample, sequenced in a study of cytomegalovirus exposure and HLA in healthy donors. With 60 Vbeta and 13 Jbeta primers, the PCR was carried out. TCRdb's table, derived via immunoSEQ multiplex PCR, lists solely in-frame clones and lacks some. The sample has some 87,000 clones, about 78% seen once. Input material: PBMCs. The receptors were sampled from a man aged 18 to 29 in good health and CMV-seropositive.

A few counts support this clone. The V call is TRBV7-8, the J call TRBJ1-5, with D perhaps matching TRBD1 (5 bases). Trimming took 3 bases from V and 3 from J, leaving 9 bases between them. Germline CDR1 and CDR2: SGHVS and FQNEAQ. CDR3 size: 14 residues. CDR3 sequence: CASSFRTYNQPQHF. The CDR3 coding sequence is TGTGCCAGCAGCTTTAGGACATACAATCAGCCCCAGCATTTT.

This chain uses TRBV6-5 with TRBJ1-2; 11 nucleotides line up with TRBD1. Trimming cost V 6 bases and J 8 bases; bases outside gene matches: 11. The CDR3 spans 15 residues. Germline V gene data show CDR1 as MNHEY and CDR2 as SVGAGI. In nucleotides, the CDR3 is TGTGCCAGCAGGATGGGACAGGGGGAAGCTTGGGGCTACACCTTC. It is translated as CASRMGQGEAWGYTF.

V usage is TRBV11-2 and J usage is TRBJ1-4; the D gene is possibly TRBD1 (6 bases). CDR1 SGHAT and CDR2 FQNNGV come from the germline V gene. Trimming pared 4 bases from V and 4 bases from J, leaving 13 bases between. The CDR3 sequence is 15 residues long. The CDR3 coding sequence is TGTGCCAGCAGCTCTGTAACAGGGCTTAATGAAAAACTGTTTTTT. Translating it yields CASSSVTGLNEKLFF.

This sequence joins TRBV7-3 and TRBJ2-1, with D perhaps matching TRBD1 (5 bases). From germline, CDR1 is SGHTA and CDR2 FQGTGA. V dropped 5 bases and J dropped 5 bases, with 7 bases sitting between them. The CDR3 loop spans 12 amino acids. DNA for the CDR3: TGTGCCAGCAGCCCAGGGAACAATGAGCAGTTCTTC. It codes for CASSPGNNEQFF.

The chain uses TRBV5-4 and TRBJ2-5; tentatively, D is TRBD2 (6 bases). Germline values: CDR1 SGHNT, CDR2 YYREEE (reference sequence). The CDR3 runs 17 residues. Trimming took 2 bases from V and 4 from J, leaving 21 bases between them. The CDR3 coding sequence is TGTGCCAGCAGCTTAATTGGTTTCGGGGGTGGGAGAGAGACCCAGTACTTC. Translated, it gives CASSLIGFGGGRETQYF.

The chain recombines TRBV6-5 with TRBJ1-1; D possibly corresponds to TRBD1 (5 bases). CDR1 is MNHEY and CDR2 is SVGAGI in the germline V gene. CDR3 length: 14 residues. V was shortened by 7 bases and J by 3 bases, with 15 bases between the two germline ends. In DNA form, the CDR3 reads TGTGCCAGCATTAGGGGTGGTTGGGACACTGAAGCTTTCTTT. The encoded protein is CASIRGGWDTEAFF.

V gene TRBV5-6 combines with J gene TRBJ2-7; 8 bases align to TRBD2. Germline V lookup: CDR1 SGHDT, CDR2 YYEEEE. This CDR3 has 14 residues. Trimming at V came to 7 bases and at J to 7 bases, leaving 13 bases not matched to a gene. This chain's CDR3 is CASGAGVGLREQYF. CDR3 sequence (DNA): TGTGCCAGCGGAGCGGGAGTGGGGCTACGGGAGCAGTACTTC.

V and J are TRBV6-5 and TRBJ1-2, with TRBD1 identical over 7 bases. The V segment lost 4 bases and the J segment 0 bases; nucleotides outside the gene matches: 2. The CDR3 has 14 residues. The germline V gene has CDR1 MNHEY and CDR2 SVGAGI. The CDR3 loop reads CASSWDSSNYGYTF. The CDR3 DNA reads TGTGCCAGCAGTTGGGACAGCTCTAACTATGGCTACACCTTC.

The rearrangement uses TRBV18 and TRBJ1-1; TRBD1 might be the D (5 bases). Germline assignment: CDR1 KGHSH and CDR2 LQKENI. With 5 bases removed from V and 6 bases from J, the gap between germline ends came to 16 bases. This CDR3 region has 14 residues. CDR3 loop: CASSGQGGWAEAFF. CDR3 DNA: TGTGCCAGCTCAGGGCAGGGCGGCTGGGCTGAAGCTTTCTTT.

The table lists this clone with a count of one. V gene TRBV10-3 combines with J gene TRBJ2-7; a weak D match, TRBD1 (6 bases). Deletions cut 0 bases from V and 3 bases from J, with 6 bases between. There are 13 residues in the CDR3. Germline-derived CDR1 and CDR2 are ENHRY and SYGVKD. The CDR3 nucleotides read TGTGCCATCAGTGAGTCGACAGGCTACGAGCAGTACTTC. Translated: CAISESTGYEQYF.

V is TRBV6-6 and J is TRBJ2-3, with TRBD1 as a possible D gene (5 bases). The CDR3 length is 15 residues. With 8 bases removed from V and 6 bases from J, the gap between germline ends came to 21 bases. CDR1 and CDR2 from the germline V gene are MNHNY and SVGAGI (reference sequence). The CDR3 region has the DNA TGTGCCAGCTTTCTGGACAAGCTGGTGCCGGATACGCAGTATTTT. It codes for CASFLDKLVPDTQYF.

This chain joins TRBV6-5 and TRBJ1-5; TRBD1 is a possible D gene (5 bases). V lost 4 bases to trimming and J lost 0 bases, with 10 bases between them. The CDR3 has 15 amino acids. The germline V gene encodes CDR1 MNHEY and CDR2 SVGAGI. CDR3 nucleotide sequence: TGTGCCAGCAGTTCGGACATCTATAGCAATCAGCCCCAGCATTTT. As protein: CASSSDIYSNQPQHF.

The gene calls are TRBV7-8 and TRBJ2-1; 11 nucleotides agree with TRBD2. Germline trimming cut 5 bases from V and 6 bases from J; bases unmatched to any gene: 12. There are 17 residues in the CDR3. CDR1 is SGHVS and CDR2 is FQNEAQ in the germline V gene. The CDR3 DNA is TGTGCCAGCAGCCCGATCCCCCCGACTAGCGGGATCAATGAGCAGTTCTTC. Translated: CASSPIPPTSGINEQFF.

This clone was seen more than once but under ten times. V usage is TRBV27 and J usage is TRBJ2-1, with 7 bases that match TRBD1. V shed 6 bases and J 7 bases; nucleotides not matched to a gene: 6. The CDR3 is 13 residues long. Per germline, CDR1 MNHEY and CDR2 SMNVEV (reference sequence). In DNA, the CDR3 is TGTGCCAGCAGAACCTCAGGGGGAAATGAGCAGTTCTTC. This codes for CASRTSGGNEQFF.

The chain carries TRBV19 and TRBJ2-5; 7 bases align to TRBD1. V shed 9 bases, J shed 3 bases, and the junction held 4 bases outside the gene matches. Germline values: CDR1 LNHDA, CDR2 SQIVND (reference sequence). CDR3 length equals 12 residues. CDR3 region: CASQDREETQYF. The CDR3 bases are TGTGCCAGCCAAGACAGGGAAGAGACCCAGTACTTC.

The chain has TRBV9 and TRBJ2-2; D possibly corresponds to TRBD1 (6 bases). This CDR3 region has 15 residues. Trimming took 0 bases from V and 4 from J, leaving 10 bases between them. CDR1 is SGDLS, CDR2 YYNGEE, per germline. For the CDR3, the DNA is TGTGCCAGCAGCGTAGGGCACAGGGTCACCGGGGAGCTGTTTTTT. Translating it yields CASSVGHRVTGELFF.

A few counts support this clone. J is TRBJ2-3 and V is TRBV28, with TRBD2 matching 8 bases. Trimming removed 9 bases from V and 5 bases from J; junction bases left unmatched: 16. The CDR3 consists of 16 residues. Germline V gene data show CDR1 as MDHEN and CDR2 as SYDVKM. In DNA form, the CDR3 reads TGTGCCAGTGAAAGCGCCAAGGTAGCGGGGCTAGATACGCAGTATTTT. As protein: CASESAKVAGLDTQYF.

The V call is TRBV7-6, the J call TRBJ2-5; D is uncertain. The CDR3 has 14 residues. Germline V gives CDR1 SGHVS, CDR2 FNYEAQ. With 1 base removed from V and 5 bases from J, the gap between germline ends came to 11 bases. The CDR3 region has the DNA TGTGCCAGCAGCTTAGAGTGGGCACGGGAGACCCAGTACTTC. Amino acid sequence: CASSLEWARETQYF.

The chain combines TRBV25-1 with TRBJ2-1; TRBD1 matches 9 bases. The CDR3 runs to 15 residues. Germline CDR1 and CDR2: MGHDK and SYGVNS. V lost 2 bases to trimming and J lost 5 bases; unmatched junction nucleotides: 4. The chain's CDR3 is CASSEPRTGDNEQFF. CDR3 nucleotide sequence: TGTGCCAGCAGTGAACCAAGGACAGGGGACAATGAGCAGTTCTTC.